This T cell receptor beta chain derives from a study of lymphopenia after photon versus proton radiotherapy. Per germline, CDR1 LNHDA and CDR2 SQIVND (reference sequence). Trimming pared 6 bases from V and 4 bases from J, leaving 14 bases between. The length of the CDR3 is 14 residues. Here immunoSEQ multiplex PCR was the method, and the copy in TCRdb shows in-frame clones only, minus some. The sample has approximately 80,000 clones, around four fifths seen once. Sequencing was performed on peripheral blood, taken from a patient treated with proton-based radiotherapy. The chain combines TRBV19 with TRBJ2-3; TRBD1 is a possible D gene (6 bases). The source of this sequence is a man in his sixties with pancreatic cancer. CDR3 residues: CASSRTGKPDTQYF. DNA of the CDR3: TGTGCCAGTAGCCGAACAGGGAAGCCAGATACGCAGTATTTT.